These T cell receptor beta chains were read from a single sample in a study of cytomegalovirus exposure and HLA in healthy donors. The data were produced by immunoSEQ multiplex PCR, yet TCRdb's version contains in-frame clones alone and is incomplete. The sample lists roughly 100,000 clones, around 80% occurring once. The sample was PBMCs. The receptors come from a woman in her thirties or forties in good health and CMV-seronegative. Each CDR3 is given with its conserved first and last residue. The D gene is left open where the match is weak. For some rows the clone size is stated as once, few or many, or as a class when expanded; others skip it.

.	TRBJ2-3	TRBD2	TRBV28	TGTGCCAGCAGTCCAGGGGGGACTAGCGGGTACACAGATACGCAGTATTTT	CASSPGGTSGYTDTQYF
once	TRBJ1-2	.	TRBV21-1	TGTGCCAGCAGCAAGGGCGGAGCAGGGAGGATGGGCTACACCTTC	CASSKGGAGRMGYTF
.	TRBJ1-2	.	TRBV27	TGTGCCAGCAGGCGCAGGGAAATGGGCTATGGCTACACCTTC	CASRRREMGYGYTF
.	TRBJ2-7	TRBD2	TRBV28	TGTGCCAGCAGTTCCTGGACTAGCGGCTCCTACGAGCAGTACTTC	CASSSWTSGSYEQYF
.	TRBJ1-5	.	TRBV28	TGTGCCAGCAGTTTACGGGGGAGCAATCAGCCCCAGCATTTT	CASSLRGSNQPQHF
.	TRBJ1-2	.	TRBV6-5	TGTGCCAGCAGTCCTCTTGCGGCAGGGAACTATGGCTACACCTTC	CASSPLAAGNYGYTF
few	TRBJ2-6	TRBD1	TRBV4-1	TGCGCCAGCAGCCAAGCTATGGCAGGGGGACCTGGGGCCAACGTCCTGACTTTC	CASSQAMAGGPGANVLTF
.	TRBJ2-1	TRBD2	TRBV6-5	TGTGCCAGCAGTAAACTAGCGGGAGGCTATGAGCAGTTCTTC	CASSKLAGGYEQFF
.	TRBJ2-2	TRBD2	TRBV7-8	TGTGCCAGCAGCTTAATCGCTAGCGGGGGATACATCACCGGGGAGCTGTTTTTT	CASSLIASGGYITGELFF
.	TRBJ2-6	.	TRBV7-8	TGTGCCAGCAGCTCCCCGGGCCTCCGGGGCTCTGGGGCCAACGTCCTGACTTTC	CASSSPGLRGSGANVLTF
.	TRBJ1-2	TRBD1	TRBV5-1	TGCGCCAGCAGCTTGGGGGGACAGGCCCTGTGGGGCTACACCTTC	CASSLGGQALWGYTF
.	TRBJ1-1	.	TRBV7-2	TGTGCCAGCAGCTTAAACGAGGAGGGCTTGAACACTGAAGCTTTCTTT	CASSLNEEGLNTEAFF
.	TRBJ2-6	TRBD1	TRBV7-9	TGTGCCAGCAGCTCCACCAAGGGACAGGGGGCTGGTGGGGCCAACGTCCTGACTTTC	CASSSTKGQGAGGANVLTF
.	TRBJ2-3	TRBD2	TRBV19	TGTGCCAGTAGTATGATAGCGGGAGTGGAAGATACGCAGTATTTT	CASSMIAGVEDTQYF
.	TRBJ2-1	.	TRBV5-1	TGCGCCAGCAGCTTGGACGTGGGCGGGAATTACAATGAGCAGTTCTTC	CASSLDVGGNYNEQFF
.	TRBJ1-1	.	TRBV18	TGTGCCAGCTCACCACTGCCACAGGGTGATGAAGCTTTCTTT	CASSPLPQGDEAFF
.	TRBJ2-1	TRBD2	TRBV29-1	TGCAGCGTCCAACGACTAGCGGGGGACAATGAGCAGTTCTTC	CSVQRLAGDNEQFF
.	TRBJ1-5	.	TRBV5-5	TGTGCCAGCAGCCAAGGCCCCGGCCGCGACAAAGGGGGGGCCCAGCATTTT	CASSQGPGRDKGGAQHF
few	TRBJ2-7	.	TRBV5-4	TGTGCCAGCAGCGTGCAAGAGGGTGGGTACGAGCAGTACTTC	CASSVQEGGYEQYF
.	TRBJ1-1	TRBD1	TRBV19	TGTGCCAGTAGTATGGTGGGACAGAAGCAAAACACTGAAGCTTTCTTT	CASSMVGQKQNTEAFF
.	TRBJ2-3	TRBD1	TRBV15	TGTGCCACCAGCAGAGATCGAGGGGGCGGAGATACGCAGTATTTT	CATSRDRGGGDTQYF
.	TRBJ1-5	.	TRBV18	TGTGCCAGCTCGGCGGGGAATAGCAATCAGCCCCAGCATTTT	CASSAGNSNQPQHF
.	TRBJ2-2	TRBD2	TRBV9	TGTGCCAGCAGCGTTGGGGGGGGAAACACCGGGGAGCTGTTTTTT	CASSVGGGNTGELFF
.	TRBJ2-7	.	TRBV27	TGTGCCAGCAGTTCCAGAGTGGGGGGTATAGAGCAGTACTTC	CASSSRVGGIEQYF
.	TRBJ2-7	.	TRBV7-9	TGTTCCAGCAGCTTTAGTTCCGGGACACTTGCCTACGAGCAGTACTTC	CSSSFSSGTLAYEQYF
.	TRBJ2-7	.	TRBV14	TGTGCCAGCAGCCAAGTTGGAGCGGCCGAGCAGTACTTC	CASSQVGAAEQYF
.	TRBJ2-2	TRBD2	TRBV7-2	TGTGCCAGCAGACTAGGTAGCGGGGGGGCCTGGGCCGGGGAGCTGTTTTTT	CASRLGSGGAWAGELFF
few	TRBJ2-2	TRBD1	TRBV30	TGTGCCTGGAGTTTGTGGACAGGGGGGACCGGGGAGCTGTTTTTT	CAWSLWTGGTGELFF
.	TRBJ1-1	.	TRBV7-2	TGTGCCAGCAGCAAATTGGGCCCGGGGGGTATGAACACTGAAGCTTTCTTT	CASSKLGPGGMNTEAFF
.	TRBJ2-5	.	TRBV18	TGTGCCAGCTCCGACAGAGAAGAGACCCAGTACTTC	CASSDREETQYF
.	TRBJ1-5	.	TRBV5-1	TGCGCCAGCAGCTTGGACGGGAGCAATCAGCCCCAGCATTTT	CASSLDGSNQPQHF
once	TRBJ2-7	TRBD1	TRBV9	TGTGCCAGCAGCGCCGGGACAGGTATCCTTTACGAGCAGTACTTC	CASSAGTGILYEQYF
few	TRBJ1-3	.	TRBV9	TGTGCCAGCAGCCTCCCATGGGGTGCGGGGGCGGAAGGAAACACCATATATTTT	CASSLPWGAGAEGNTIYF
.	TRBJ2-2	.	TRBV7-9	TGTGCCAGCAGCTTACTCAGGGGGAACACCGGGGAGCTGTTTTTT	CASSLLRGNTGELFF
.	TRBJ2-1	TRBD2	TRBV7-9	TGTGCCAGCAGCCTGGGGCTAGCGGGGGCCAGCAATGAGCAGTTCTTC	CASSLGLAGASNEQFF
.	TRBJ2-2	TRBD1	TRBV29-1	TGCAGCGTTGACCCGGGACAGATGACCGGGGAGCTGTTTTTT	CSVDPGQMTGELFF
.	TRBJ1-4	.	TRBV28	TGTGCCAGCAGCTTCAGGGTTCGGGAAAAACTGTTTTTT	CASSFRVREKLFF
.	TRBJ1-1	.	TRBV5-4	TGTGCCAGCAGCTTGGAACAGAACACTGAAGCTTTCTTT	CASSLEQNTEAFF